This T cell receptor (beta chain) was observed in a study of control samples from healthy donors and cancer patients. The CDR3 runs to 15 residues. Trimming removed 3 bases at V and 10 bases at J, with 17 bases between. Germline CDR1 is SGHNT and CDR2 is YYREEE (reference sequence). The repertoire was sequenced with immunoSEQ multiplex PCR; TCRdb's copy has only in-frame clones and lacks some. The repertoire holds 170,000 or so clones, with 94% as singletons. The count of this clone is one. The receptor comes from a woman under 30 in good health. The chain has TRBV5-4 and TRBJ1-6; D uncertain. The sequencing input was blood. CDR3 protein: CASSSYLQRKSPLHF. In DNA, the CDR3 is TGTGCCAGCAGCTCATATTTACAGCGAAAGTCACCCCTCCACTTT.